This is a list of T cell receptor beta chains from one sample in a study of T cells in Graves' hyperthyroidism and ophthalmopathy. MiXCR was run by TCRdb on the multiplex PCR reads, yielding one entry per CDR3 protein. This table has approximately 640,000 distinct CDR3 sequences, approximately 42% appearing once. Sequenced: peripheral blood or thyroid tissue (not recorded which). The receptor set was obtained from an adult man with Graves' disease, either hyperthyroidism or ophthalmopathy (not recorded which). Each CDR3 is given with its conserved first and last residue. D genes are given only for firm matches. Size values are once, few and many counts, or a class for expanded clones, and some rows have none.

abundance,d_gene,j_gene,len,v_gene,CDR3nt,CDR3aa
many,-,TRBJ2-5,13,TRBV7-2,TGTGCCAGCAGCCCTGACAGTCGGGAGACCCAGTACTTC,CASSPDSRETQYF
-,TRBD1,TRBJ1-2,13,TRBV7-3,TGTGCTCGAACCATACAGGGGCGCTATGGCTACACCTTC,CARTIQGRYGYTF
-,-,TRBJ1-3,13,TRBV6-5,TGTGCCAGCAGTTATCGAAATGGAAACACCATATATTTT,CASSYRNGNTIYF
-,TRBD2,TRBJ2-7,14,TRBV7-8,TGTGCTACAGGACCGCCGGGACTACACTACGAGCAGTACTTC,CATGPPGLHYEQYF
-,-,TRBJ1-3,14,TRBV5-1,TGCGCCAGCGCTCCCGGGGGCTCTGGAAACACCATATTTTTT,CASAPGGSGNTIFF
many,-,TRBJ1-5,14,TRBV7-2,TGTGCCAGCAGCTTAGAAGCGACAAATCAGCCCCAGCATTTT,CASSLEATNQPQHF
-,TRBD2,TRBJ2-5,14,TRBV29-1,TGCAGCGTTGGGACTAGCGGGAGGGAAGAGACCCAGTACTTC,CSVGTSGREETQYF
few,TRBD2,TRBJ2-7,16,TRBV20-1,TGCAGTGCTAGAGTAACTAGCGCTGTGTTAGCCTACGAGCAGTACTTC,CSARVTSAVLAYEQYF
many,-,TRBJ2-7,15,TRBV24-1,TGTGCCACCAGTGATCCCTCCAGCCCGGGCTACGAGCAGTACTTC,CATSDPSSPGYEQYF
few,-,TRBJ1-2,13,TRBV19,TGTGCCAGTAGTATAAACGGGAACTATGGCTACACCTTC,CASSINGNYGYTF
-,-,TRBJ2-1,15,TRBV10-3,TGTGCCACACGAGGCGGGGACAGCTCCTACAATGAGCAGTTCTTC,CATRGGDSSYNEQFF
-,-,TRBJ1-1,14,TRBV25-1,TGTGCCAGCAGTCCCGGCGGACGGCACACTGAAGCTTTCTTT,CASSPGGRHTEAFF
many,-,TRBJ1-2,15,TRBV29-1,TGCAGCGTTGAAGGCCCCCTTGGGGCAGGCTATGGCTACACCTTC,CSVEGPLGAGYGYTF
many,-,TRBJ1-6,15,TRBV10-2,TGCGCCAGCAACCAGGGCCTTTATTATAATTCACCCCTCCACTTT,CASNQGLYYNSPLHF
-,TRBD1,TRBJ1-2,13,TRBV20-1,TGCAGTGCTGAACCCGGGACAGGGAATGGCTACACCTTC,CSAEPGTGNGYTF
few,-,TRBJ1-2,16,TRBV11-2,TGTGCCAGCAGCCCTTCCGCGGCCGGTACTAACTATGGCTACACCTTC,CASSPSAAGTNYGYTF